Listed here is a single T cell receptor (beta chain). What antigen it recognizes has not been identified. Base-call qualities are not available, and no considerably larger clone is one nucleotide away. The data belong to a study of blood T cell repertoires in COVID-19 (dated by TCRdb to about 2020). With regard to the full study: The collaborator samples originated in the United States, Italy and Spain and spanned the acute and convalescent phases of COVID-19. Samples were obtained from the ongoing ImmuneRACE study (first 160 participants) and from 1,254 subjects provided by 6 global collaborators. Nearly every sample came with metadata listing a de-identified subject ID, COVID-19 status, age in years and sex. The prospective study material was composed of cDNA or gDNA derived from T cells, B-cell-depleted T cells, or PBMCs. Where available, HLA class I and class II types were obtained from metadata supplied by the sample provider rather than from assay-based typing. The repertoires were released in a freely available public database meant as a resource for research on the immune response to SARS-CoV-2. The dataset comprised deeply sampled blood TCRbeta repertoires from subjects exposed to, actively infected with, or recovered from COVID-19.

Each collaborating institution followed its own protocols to collect whole blood in K2EDTA tubes. For TCRbeta analysis, collaborators shipped samples as frozen whole blood, isolated PBMCs, or DNA extracted from either of those sample types. The V and J ends are trimmed by 2 bases and 6 bases, leaving 17 bases between them. The CDR3 numbers 15 residues from cysteine through phenylalanine. The kept DNA is CDR3 alone, 45 bases in frame from the first base. In the germline V gene, CDR1 corresponds to SGDLS and CDR2 to YYNGEE. TCRbeta CDR3 regions were amplified from genomic DNA using the immunoSEQ Assay, a bias-controlled multiplex PCR. In the paper's pipeline: The number of nucleated cells in each sample was estimated by amplification of reference gene primers within the assay. To quantify the absolute abundance of each unique TCRbeta CDR3 rearrangement, sequence reads were collapsed and filtered. For each sample, productive Simpson clonality was calculated by taking the square root of Simpson's diversity index across productive rearrangements. TCRdb took over this immuneACCESS table, retaining in-frame rearrangements with V and J assigned. Such tables are incomplete; in checked studies, under half of the missing clones stem from an unresolved V gene, and the remainder is unexplained. V and J calls and clone size come straight from that table; D and trimming were deduced from the DNA. Across this sample there are around 700,000 clones, with 90% seen only once. Together, the top ten hold under 0.3% of the sample.

The paper's findings and limits, for the study overall: Clinical and demographic metadata were provided uncurated, with the amount varying by source and participant.

This clonotype was sampled from a woman in her late teens or twenties with acute or convalescent COVID-19. Specimen: peripheral blood. The sequence joins TRBV9 to TRBJ1-2; TRBD1 is possibly the D segment (5 matching bases). CDR3 sequence: CASSVWGFGADGYTF. The DNA sequence is given as TGTGCCAGCAGCGTCTGGGGATTTGGGGCGGATGGCTACACCTTC.